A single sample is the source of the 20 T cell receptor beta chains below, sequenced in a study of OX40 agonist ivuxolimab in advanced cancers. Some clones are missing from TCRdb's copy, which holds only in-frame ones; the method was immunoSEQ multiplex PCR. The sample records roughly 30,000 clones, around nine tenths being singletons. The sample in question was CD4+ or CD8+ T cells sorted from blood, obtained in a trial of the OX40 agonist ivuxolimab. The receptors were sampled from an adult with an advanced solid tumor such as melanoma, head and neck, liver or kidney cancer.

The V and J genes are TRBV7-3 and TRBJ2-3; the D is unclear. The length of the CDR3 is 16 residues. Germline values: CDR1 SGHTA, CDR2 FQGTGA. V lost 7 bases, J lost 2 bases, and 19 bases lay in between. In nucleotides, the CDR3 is TGTGCCAGCACCTCTTGGCCGGCAAGTAACACAGATACGCAGTATTTT. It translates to CASTSWPASNTDTQYF.

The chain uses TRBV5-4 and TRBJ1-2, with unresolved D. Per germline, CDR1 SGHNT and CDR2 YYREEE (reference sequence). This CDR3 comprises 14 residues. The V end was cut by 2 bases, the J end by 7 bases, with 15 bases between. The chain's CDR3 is CASSLEGKGRGYTF. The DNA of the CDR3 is TGTGCCAGCAGCTTAGAAGGGAAGGGTCGTGGCTACACCTTC.

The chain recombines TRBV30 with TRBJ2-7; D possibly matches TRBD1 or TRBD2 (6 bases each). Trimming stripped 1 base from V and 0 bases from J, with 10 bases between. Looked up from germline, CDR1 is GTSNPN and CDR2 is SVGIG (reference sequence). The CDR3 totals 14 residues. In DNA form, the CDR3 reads TGTGCCTGGAGTGGTGGAGGGGGCTCCTACGAGCAGTACTTC. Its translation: CAWSGGGGSYEQYF. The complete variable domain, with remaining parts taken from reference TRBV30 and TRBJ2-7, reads SQTIHQWPATLVQPVGSPLSLECTVEGTSNPNLYWYRQAAGRGLQLLFYSVGIGQISSEVPQNLSASRPQDRQFILSSKKLLLSDSGFYLCAWSGGGGSYEQYFGPGTRLTVT.

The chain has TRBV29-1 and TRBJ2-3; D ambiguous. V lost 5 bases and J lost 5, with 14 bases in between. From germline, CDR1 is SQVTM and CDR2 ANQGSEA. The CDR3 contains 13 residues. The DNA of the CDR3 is TGCAGCGTTTTTGCCCCAAAGGGAGATACGCAGTATTTT. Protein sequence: CSVFAPKGDTQYF.

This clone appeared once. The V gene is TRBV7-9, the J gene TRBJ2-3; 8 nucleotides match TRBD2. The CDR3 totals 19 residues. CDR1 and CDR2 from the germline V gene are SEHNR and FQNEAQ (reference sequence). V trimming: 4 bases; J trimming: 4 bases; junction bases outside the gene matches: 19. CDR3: CASSSSIMREREFSDTQYF. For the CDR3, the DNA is TGTGCCAGCAGCTCGTCAATAATGAGGGAGCGGGAGTTCTCAGATACGCAGTATTTT.

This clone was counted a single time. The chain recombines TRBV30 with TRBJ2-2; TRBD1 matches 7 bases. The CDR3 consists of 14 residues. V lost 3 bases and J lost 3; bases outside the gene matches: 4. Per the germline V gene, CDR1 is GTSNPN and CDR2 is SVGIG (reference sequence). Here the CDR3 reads CAWSRDSYTGELFF. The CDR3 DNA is TGTGCCTGGAGCCGGGACAGCTACACCGGGGAGCTGTTTTTT. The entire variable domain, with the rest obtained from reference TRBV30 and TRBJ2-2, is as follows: SQTIHQWPATLVQPVGSPLSLECTVEGTSNPNLYWYRQAAGRGLQLLFYSVGIGQISSEVPQNLSASRPQDRQFILSSKKLLLSDSGFYLCAWSRDSYTGELFFGEGSRLTVL.

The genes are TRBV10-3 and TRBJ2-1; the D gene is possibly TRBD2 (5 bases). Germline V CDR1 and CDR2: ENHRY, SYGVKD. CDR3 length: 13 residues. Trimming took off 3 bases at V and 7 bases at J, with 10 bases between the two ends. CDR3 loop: CAISEGGENEQFF. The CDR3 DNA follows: TGTGCCATCAGTGAAGGAGGAGAGAATGAGCAGTTCTTC.

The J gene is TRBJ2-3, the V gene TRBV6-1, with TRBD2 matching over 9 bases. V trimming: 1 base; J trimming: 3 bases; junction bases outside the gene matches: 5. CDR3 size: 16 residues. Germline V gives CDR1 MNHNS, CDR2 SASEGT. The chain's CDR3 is CASSEVGGRGTDTQYF. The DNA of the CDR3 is TGTGCCAGCAGTGAAGTAGGCGGGAGGGGAACAGATACGCAGTATTTT.

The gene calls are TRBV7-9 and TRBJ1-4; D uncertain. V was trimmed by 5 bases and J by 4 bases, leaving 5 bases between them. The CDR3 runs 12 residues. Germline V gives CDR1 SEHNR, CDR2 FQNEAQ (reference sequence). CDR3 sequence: CASSPLNEKLFF. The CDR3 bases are TGTGCCAGCAGCCCACTTAATGAAAAACTGTTTTTT.

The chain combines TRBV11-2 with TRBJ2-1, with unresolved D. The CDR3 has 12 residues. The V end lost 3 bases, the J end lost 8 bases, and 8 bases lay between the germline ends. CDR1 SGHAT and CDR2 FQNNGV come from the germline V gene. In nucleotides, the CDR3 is TGTGCCAGCAGCTTGGGTTGGGATGAGCAGTTCTTC. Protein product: CASSLGWDEQFF.

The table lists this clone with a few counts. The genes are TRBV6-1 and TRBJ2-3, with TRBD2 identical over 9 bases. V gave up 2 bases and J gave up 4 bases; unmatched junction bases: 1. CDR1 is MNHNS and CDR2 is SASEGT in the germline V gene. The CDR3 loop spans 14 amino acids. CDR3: CASSELAGPDTQYF. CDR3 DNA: TGTGCCAGCAGTGAACTAGCGGGACCAGATACGCAGTATTTT.

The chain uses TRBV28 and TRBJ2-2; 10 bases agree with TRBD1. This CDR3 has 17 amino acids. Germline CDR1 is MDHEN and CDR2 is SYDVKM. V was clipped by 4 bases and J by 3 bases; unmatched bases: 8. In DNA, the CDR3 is TGTGCCAGCAGTTACTCCGGGACAGGGGCCTACACCGGGGAGCTGTTTTTT. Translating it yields CASSYSGTGAYTGELFF.

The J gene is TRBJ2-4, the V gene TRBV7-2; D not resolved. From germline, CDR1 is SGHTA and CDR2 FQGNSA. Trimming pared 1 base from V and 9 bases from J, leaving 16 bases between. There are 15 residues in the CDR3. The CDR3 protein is CASSLGLGPQGIQYF. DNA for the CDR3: TGTGCCAGCAGCTTAGGATTAGGGCCCCAAGGCATTCAGTACTTC.

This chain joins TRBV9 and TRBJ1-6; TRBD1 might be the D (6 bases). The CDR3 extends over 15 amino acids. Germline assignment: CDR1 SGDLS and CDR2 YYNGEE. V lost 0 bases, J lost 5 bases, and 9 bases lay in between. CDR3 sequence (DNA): TGTGCCAGCAGCGTAGCGGACAGCGATAATTCACCCCTCCACTTT. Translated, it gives CASSVADSDNSPLHF.

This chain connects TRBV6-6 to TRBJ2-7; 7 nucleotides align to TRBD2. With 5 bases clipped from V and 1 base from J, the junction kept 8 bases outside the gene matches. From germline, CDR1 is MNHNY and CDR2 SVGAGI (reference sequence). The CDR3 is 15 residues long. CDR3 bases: TGTGCCAGCAGTCGTACTAGCGCTAGTTCCTACGAGCAGTACTTC. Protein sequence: CASSRTSASSYEQYF.

The CDR3 spells CASSLRDGSYEQYF. CDR3 in DNA: TGCGCCAGCAGCCTACGGGACGGATCCTACGAGCAGTACTTC. The chain employs TRBV4-1 and TRBJ2-7; D assignment may be TRBD1 or TRBD2 (5 bases each). The V gene lost 4 bases and the J gene lost 1 base, with 11 bases spanning the gap. The CDR3 is 14 amino acids. Germline CDR1 is MGHRA and CDR2 is YSYEKL.

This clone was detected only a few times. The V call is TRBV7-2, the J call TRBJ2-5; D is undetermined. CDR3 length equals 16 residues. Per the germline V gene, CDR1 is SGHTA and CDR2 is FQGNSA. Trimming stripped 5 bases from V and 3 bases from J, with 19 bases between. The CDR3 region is CASSQEEFGFEETQYF. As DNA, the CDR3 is TGTGCCAGCAGCCAAGAAGAGTTTGGGTTTGAAGAGACCCAGTACTTC.

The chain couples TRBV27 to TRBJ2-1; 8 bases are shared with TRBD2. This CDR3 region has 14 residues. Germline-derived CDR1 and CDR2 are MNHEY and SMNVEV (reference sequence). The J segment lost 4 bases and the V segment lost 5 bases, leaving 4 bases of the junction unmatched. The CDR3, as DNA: TGTGCCAGCAGTGTTAGCGGGGCTTACAATGAGCAGTTCTTC. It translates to CASSVSGAYNEQFF.

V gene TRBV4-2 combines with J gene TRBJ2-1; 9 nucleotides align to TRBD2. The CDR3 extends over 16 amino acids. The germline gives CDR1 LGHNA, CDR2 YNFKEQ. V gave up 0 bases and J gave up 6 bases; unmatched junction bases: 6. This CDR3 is CASSQDMTSGFNEQFF. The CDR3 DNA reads TGTGCCAGCAGCCAAGACATGACTAGCGGCTTCAATGAGCAGTTCTTC.

In nucleotides, the CDR3 is TGTGCCAGCAGCTTACAGGGCGCCCGGTCGTACGAGCAGTACTTC. This gives the protein CASSLQGARSYEQYF. The chain couples TRBV5-6 to TRBJ2-7; a possible D gene is TRBD1 (6 bases). V lost 2 bases, J lost 4 bases, and 16 bases lay in between. This CDR3 is built from 15 residues. In germline, CDR1 is SGHDT, CDR2 YYEEEE.